The entry that follows covers one T cell receptor (beta chain) sequence. Its antigen is unknown. This sample is drawn from a study of long-term antiretroviral therapy in people with HIV. Looked up from germline, CDR1 is MNHNS and CDR2 is SASEGT. The CDR3 has 11 amino acids. With 7 bases removed from V and 6 bases from J, the gap between germline ends came to 7 bases. HIV-positive participants all received treatment in the United States. The samples, holding about 0.95-10 million cryopreserved PBMC, were thawed before DNA extraction was carried out. Whole-study findings and limits: Controls showed broader CDR3 length ranges than did the HIV repertoires. Although diversity increased after ART, it remained lower than in transplant donor controls.

Run at survey level, the immunoSEQ assay was version v3.0. Libraries were prepared by immunoSEQ multiplex PCR; TCRdb keeps only in-frame clonotypes and omits some of them. The sample has roughly 45,000 clones, roughly four fifths seen once. The sequence derives from a young woman with HIV. Sequencing used unsorted PBMCs, obtained 0.8 years after starting antiretroviral therapy. The genes are TRBV6-1 and TRBJ1-5; D call uncertain. CDR3: CASTGGQPQHF. The CDR3, as DNA: TGTGCCAGCACCGGAGGTCAGCCCCAGCATTTT.